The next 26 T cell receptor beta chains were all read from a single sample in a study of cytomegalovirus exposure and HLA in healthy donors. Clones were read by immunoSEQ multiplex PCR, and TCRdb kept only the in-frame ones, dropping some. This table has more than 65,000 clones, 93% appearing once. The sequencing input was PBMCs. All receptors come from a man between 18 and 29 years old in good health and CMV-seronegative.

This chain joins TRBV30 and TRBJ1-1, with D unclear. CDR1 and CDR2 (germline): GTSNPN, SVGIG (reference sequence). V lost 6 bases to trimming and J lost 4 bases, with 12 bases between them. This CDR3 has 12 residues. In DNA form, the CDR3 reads TGTGCCTGCGGGATTCCGGGCACTGAAGCTTTCTTT. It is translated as CACGIPGTEAFF.

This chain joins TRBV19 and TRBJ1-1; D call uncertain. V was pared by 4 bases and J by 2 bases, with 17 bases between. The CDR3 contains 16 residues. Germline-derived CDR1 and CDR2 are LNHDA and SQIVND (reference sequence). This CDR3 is CASSTPPWGDNTEAFF. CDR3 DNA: TGTGCCAGTAGTACGCCGCCGTGGGGAGACAACACTGAAGCTTTCTTT.

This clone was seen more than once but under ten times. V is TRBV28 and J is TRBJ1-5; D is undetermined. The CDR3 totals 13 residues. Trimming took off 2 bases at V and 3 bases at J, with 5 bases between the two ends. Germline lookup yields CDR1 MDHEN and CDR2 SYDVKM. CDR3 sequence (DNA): TGTGCCAGCAGTTTACCGTCCAATCAGCCCCAGCATTTT. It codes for CASSLPSNQPQHF.

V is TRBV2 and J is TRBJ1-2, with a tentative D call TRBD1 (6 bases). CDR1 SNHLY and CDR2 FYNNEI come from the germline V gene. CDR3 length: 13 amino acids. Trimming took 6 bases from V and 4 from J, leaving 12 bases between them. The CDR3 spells CASSQQGVYGYTF. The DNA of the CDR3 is TGTGCCAGCAGCCAACAGGGTGTCTATGGCTACACCTTC.

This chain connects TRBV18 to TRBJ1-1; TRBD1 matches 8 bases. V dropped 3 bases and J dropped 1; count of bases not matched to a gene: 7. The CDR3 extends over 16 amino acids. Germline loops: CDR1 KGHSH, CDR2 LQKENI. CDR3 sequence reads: CASSPRGQGANTEAFF. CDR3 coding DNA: TGTGCCAGCTCACCGCGGGGGCAGGGGGCGAACACTGAAGCTTTCTTT.

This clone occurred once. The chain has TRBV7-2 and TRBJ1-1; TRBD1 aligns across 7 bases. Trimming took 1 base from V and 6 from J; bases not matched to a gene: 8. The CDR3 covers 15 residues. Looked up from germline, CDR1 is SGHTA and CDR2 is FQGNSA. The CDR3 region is CASSLEQGRWAEAFF. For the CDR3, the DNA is TGTGCCAGCAGCTTAGAACAGGGGCGATGGGCTGAAGCTTTCTTT.

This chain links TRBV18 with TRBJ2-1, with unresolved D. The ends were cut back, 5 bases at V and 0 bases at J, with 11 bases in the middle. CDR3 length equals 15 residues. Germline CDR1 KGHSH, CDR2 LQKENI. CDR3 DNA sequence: TGTGCCAGCTCAACTGACACGAGCTCCTACAATGAGCAGTTCTTC. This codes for CASSTDTSSYNEQFF.

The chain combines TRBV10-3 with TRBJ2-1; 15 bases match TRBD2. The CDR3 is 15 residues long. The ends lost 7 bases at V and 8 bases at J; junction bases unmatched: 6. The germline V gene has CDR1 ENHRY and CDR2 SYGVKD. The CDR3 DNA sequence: TGTGCCATCAAAGGGACTAGCGGGAGGATCGATGAGCAGTTCTTC. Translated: CAIKGTSGRIDEQFF.

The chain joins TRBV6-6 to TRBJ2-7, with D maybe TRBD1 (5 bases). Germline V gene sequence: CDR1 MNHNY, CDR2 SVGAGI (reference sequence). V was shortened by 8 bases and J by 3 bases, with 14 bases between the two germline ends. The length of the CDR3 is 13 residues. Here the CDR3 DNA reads TGTGCCAGCGGGGCAGGGTCTTTCTACGAGCAGTACTTC. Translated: CASGAGSFYEQYF.

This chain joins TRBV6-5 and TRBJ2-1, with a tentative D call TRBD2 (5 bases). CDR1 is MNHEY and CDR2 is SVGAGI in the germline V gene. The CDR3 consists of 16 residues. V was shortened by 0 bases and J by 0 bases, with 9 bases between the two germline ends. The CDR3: CASSYSHRGSYNEQFF. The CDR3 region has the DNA TGTGCCAGCAGTTACTCCCATCGGGGCTCCTACAATGAGCAGTTCTTC.

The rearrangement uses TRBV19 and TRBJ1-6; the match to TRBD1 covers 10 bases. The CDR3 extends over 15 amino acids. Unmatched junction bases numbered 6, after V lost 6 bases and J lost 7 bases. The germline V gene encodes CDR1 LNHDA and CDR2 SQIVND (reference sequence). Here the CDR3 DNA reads TGTGCCAGTAGGCTAGGGACAGGGGAAAATTCACCCCTCCACTTT. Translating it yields CASRLGTGENSPLHF.

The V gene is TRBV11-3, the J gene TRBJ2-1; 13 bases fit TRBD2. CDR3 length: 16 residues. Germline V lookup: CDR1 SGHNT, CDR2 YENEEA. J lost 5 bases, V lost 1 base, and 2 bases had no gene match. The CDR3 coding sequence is TGTGCCAGCAGCTTAGGACTAGCGGGGGGAAACAATGAGCAGTTCTTC. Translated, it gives CASSLGLAGGNNEQFF.

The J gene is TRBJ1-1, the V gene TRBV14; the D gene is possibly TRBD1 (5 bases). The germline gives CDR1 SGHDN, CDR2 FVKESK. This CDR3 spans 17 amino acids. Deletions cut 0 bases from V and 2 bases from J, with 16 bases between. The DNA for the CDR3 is TGTGCCAGCAGCCAAGACAAAGGCAGGGCCCTAAACACTGAAGCTTTCTTT. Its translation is CASSQDKGRALNTEAFF.

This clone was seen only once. CDR3 protein: CASSARQGNTEAFF. In nucleotides, the CDR3 is TGTGCCAGCAGCGCCCGACAGGGGAACACTGAAGCTTTCTTT. The chain joins TRBV7-9 to TRBJ1-1, with 7 bases aligning to TRBD1. Germline CDR1 and CDR2: SEHNR and FQNEAQ (reference sequence). V gave up 5 bases and J gave up 1 base; unmatched junction bases: 4. This CDR3 is 14 amino acids long.

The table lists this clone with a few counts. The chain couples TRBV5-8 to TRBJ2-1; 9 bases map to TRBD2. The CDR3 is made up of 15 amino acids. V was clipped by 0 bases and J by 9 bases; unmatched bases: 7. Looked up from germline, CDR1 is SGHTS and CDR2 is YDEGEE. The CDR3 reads CASSLGTSVWGEQFF. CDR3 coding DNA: TGTGCCAGCAGCTTGGGGACTAGCGTTTGGGGTGAGCAGTTCTTC.

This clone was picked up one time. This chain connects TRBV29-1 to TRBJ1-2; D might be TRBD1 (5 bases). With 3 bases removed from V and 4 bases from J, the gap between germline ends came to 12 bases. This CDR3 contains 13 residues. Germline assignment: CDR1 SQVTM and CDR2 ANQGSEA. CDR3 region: CSVDRVYGYGYTF. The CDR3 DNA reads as TGCAGCGTTGACAGGGTGTACGGCTATGGCTACACCTTC. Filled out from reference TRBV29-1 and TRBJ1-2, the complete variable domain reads SAVISQKPSRDICQRGTSLTIQCQVDSQVTMMFWYRQQPGQSLTLIATANQGSEATYESGFVIDKFPISRPNLTFSTLTVSNMSPEDSSIYLCSVDRVYGYGYTFGSGTRLTVV.

In DNA form, the CDR3 reads TGTGCCAGCAGTTATGGGGGAGGTAATGGCTACACCTTC. This translates into CASSYGGGNGYTF. The chain joins TRBV6-5 to TRBJ1-2, with D possibly TRBD1 on 5 matching bases. V was trimmed by 3 bases and J by 6 bases, leaving 11 bases between them. The CDR3 totals 13 residues. Germline lookup yields CDR1 MNHEY and CDR2 SVGAGI.

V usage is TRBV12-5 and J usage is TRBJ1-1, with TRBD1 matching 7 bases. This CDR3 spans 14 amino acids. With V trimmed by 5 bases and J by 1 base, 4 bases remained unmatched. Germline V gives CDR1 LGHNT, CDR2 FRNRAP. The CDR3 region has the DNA TGTGCTAGTGGTGTATGGACAGGGAACACTGAAGCTTTCTTT. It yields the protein CASGVWTGNTEAFF.

CDR3: CASSQVSGHTAYEQYF. The CDR3, as DNA: TGCGCCAGCAGCCAAGTTTCAGGACATACTGCCTACGAGCAGTACTTC. The chain couples TRBV4-1 to TRBJ2-7; D is possibly TRBD1 (5 bases). The V and J ends lost 1 base and 2 bases respectively, with 15 bases between them. Germline lookup yields CDR1 MGHRA and CDR2 YSYEKL. CDR3 size: 16 residues.

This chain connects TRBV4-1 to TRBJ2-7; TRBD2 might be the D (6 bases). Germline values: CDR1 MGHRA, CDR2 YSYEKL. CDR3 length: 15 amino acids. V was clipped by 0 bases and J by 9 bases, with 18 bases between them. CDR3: CASSQDNRAGSAQYF. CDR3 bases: TGCGCCAGCAGCCAAGATAACCGGGCCGGGAGCGCGCAGTACTTC.

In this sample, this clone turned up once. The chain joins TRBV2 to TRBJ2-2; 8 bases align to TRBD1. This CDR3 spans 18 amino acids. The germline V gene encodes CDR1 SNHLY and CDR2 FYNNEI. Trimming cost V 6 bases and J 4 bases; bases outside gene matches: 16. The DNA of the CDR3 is TGTGCCAGCAGCTCTCATGCAGGGGGCCTTTTATTCACCGGGGAGCTGTTTTTT. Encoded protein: CASSSHAGGLLFTGELFF.

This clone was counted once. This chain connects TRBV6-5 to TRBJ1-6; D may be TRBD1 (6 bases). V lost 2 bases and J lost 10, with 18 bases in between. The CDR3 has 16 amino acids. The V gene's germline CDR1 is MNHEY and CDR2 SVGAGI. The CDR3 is CASSYTGSPRGSPLHF. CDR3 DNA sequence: TGTGCCAGCAGTTACACAGGTTCCCCGAGGGGGTCACCCCTCCACTTT.

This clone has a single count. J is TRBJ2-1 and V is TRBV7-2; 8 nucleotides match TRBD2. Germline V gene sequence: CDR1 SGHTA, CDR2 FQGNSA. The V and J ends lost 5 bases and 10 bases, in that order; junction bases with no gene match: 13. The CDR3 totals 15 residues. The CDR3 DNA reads TGTGCCAGCAGCGCTACGGTGAGCGGGAGAGAAGAGCAGTTCTTC. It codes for CASSATVSGREEQFF.

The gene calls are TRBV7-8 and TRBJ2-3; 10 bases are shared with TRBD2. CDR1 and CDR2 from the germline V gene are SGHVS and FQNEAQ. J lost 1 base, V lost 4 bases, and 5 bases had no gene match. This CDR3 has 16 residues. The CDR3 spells CASSYWTSGGTDTQYF. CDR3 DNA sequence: TGTGCCAGCAGCTACTGGACTAGCGGAGGCACAGATACGCAGTATTTT. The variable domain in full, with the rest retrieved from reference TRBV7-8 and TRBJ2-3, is GAGVSQSPRYKVAKRGQDVALRCDPISGHVSLFWYQQALGQGPEFLTYFQNEAQLDKSGLPSDRFFAERPEGSVSTLKIQRTQQEDSAVYLCASSYWTSGGTDTQYFGPGTRLTVL.

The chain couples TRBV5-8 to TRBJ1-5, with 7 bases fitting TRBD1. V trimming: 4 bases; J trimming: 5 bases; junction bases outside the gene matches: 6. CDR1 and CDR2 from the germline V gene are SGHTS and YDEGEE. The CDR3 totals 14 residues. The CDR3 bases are TGTGCCAGCAGCCCCGGACAGGACTATCAGCCCCAGCATTTT. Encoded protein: CASSPGQDYQPQHF.

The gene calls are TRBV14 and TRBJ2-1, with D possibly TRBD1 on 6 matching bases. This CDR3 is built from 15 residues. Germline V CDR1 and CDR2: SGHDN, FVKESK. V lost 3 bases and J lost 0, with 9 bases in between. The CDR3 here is CASSQGASSYNEQFF. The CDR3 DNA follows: TGTGCCAGCAGCCAGGGGGCGAGCTCCTACAATGAGCAGTTCTTC. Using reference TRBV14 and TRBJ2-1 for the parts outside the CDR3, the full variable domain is EAGVTQFPSHSVIEKGQTVTLRCDPISGHDNLYWYRRVMGKEIKFLLHFVKESKQDESGMPNNRFLAERTGGTYSTLKVQPAELEDSGVYFCASSQGASSYNEQFFGPGTRLTVL.